These 2 T cell receptor beta chains share one sample of origin, sequenced in a study of T cell responses to AZD1222 COVID-19 vaccine. Method: immunoSEQ multiplex PCR; TCRdb's copy keeps in-frame clones and lacks some. The data contain about 130,000 clones, 93% of them singletons. This material consisted of peripheral blood, taken on day 0 of AZD1222 vaccination. The source is an adult in good health.

This chain links TRBV2 with TRBJ2-3; a weak D match, TRBD1 (6 bases). This CDR3 has 17 residues. The germline gives CDR1 SNHLY, CDR2 FYNNEI. V was trimmed by 8 bases and J by 6 bases, leaving 27 bases between them. CDR3 DNA sequence: TGTGCCAGCGGGACCTCCTTAGACAGGATTGTCAGTGATACGCAGTATTTT. Translated, it gives CASGTSLDRIVSDTQYF.

The genes are TRBV27 and TRBJ2-3; D could derive from TRBD1 or TRBD2 (5 bases each). This CDR3 is built from 19 residues. The germline CDR1 and CDR2 sequences are MNHEY and SMNVEV (reference sequence). V was shortened by 6 bases and J by 0 bases, with 25 bases between the two germline ends. CDR3 in amino acids: CASRPIMPRDLLSTDTQYF. The CDR3 DNA reads as TGTGCCAGCAGACCAATAATGCCCCGGGACCTTCTTAGCACAGATACGCAGTATTTT.